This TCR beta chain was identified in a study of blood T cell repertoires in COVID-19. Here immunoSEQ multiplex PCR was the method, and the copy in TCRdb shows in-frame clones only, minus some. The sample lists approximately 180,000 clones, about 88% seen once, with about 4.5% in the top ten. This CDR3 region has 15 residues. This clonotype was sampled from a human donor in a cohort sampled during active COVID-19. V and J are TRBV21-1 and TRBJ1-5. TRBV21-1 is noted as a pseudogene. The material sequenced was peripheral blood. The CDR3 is CASSKRRIKDQPQHF. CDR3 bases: TGTGCCAGCAGCAAAAGGAGGATCAAGGATCAGCCCCAGCATTTT.